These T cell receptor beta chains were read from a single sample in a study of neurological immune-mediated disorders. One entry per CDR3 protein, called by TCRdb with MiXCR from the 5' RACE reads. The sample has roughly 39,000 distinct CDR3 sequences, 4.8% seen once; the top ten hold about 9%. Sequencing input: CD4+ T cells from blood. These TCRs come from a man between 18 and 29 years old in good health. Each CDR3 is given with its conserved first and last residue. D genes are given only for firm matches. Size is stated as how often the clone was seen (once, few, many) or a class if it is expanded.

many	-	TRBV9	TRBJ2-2	TGTGCCAGCAGCGTAGTTTTGGGCCCCGGGGAGCTGTTTTTT	CASSVVLGPGELFF
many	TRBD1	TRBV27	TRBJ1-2	TGTGCCAGCAGTTTAAGGCCAACAGGGGGTAACTATGGCTACACCTTC	CASSLRPTGGNYGYTF
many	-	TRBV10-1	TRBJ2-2	TGCGCCAGCAGTGAGTCAGGAGGGAAGCCCGGGGAGCTGTTTTTT	CASSESGGKPGELFF
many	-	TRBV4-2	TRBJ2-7	TGTGCCAGCAGCCAAGTAGAACGGACGAACGAGCAGTACTTC	CASSQVERTNEQYF
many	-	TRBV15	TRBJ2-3	TGTGCCACCAGCAGGATCGGGGCAGATACGCAGTATTTT	CATSRIGADTQYF
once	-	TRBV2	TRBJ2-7	TGTGCCAGCGGGGAACTGGGACGGGCGCTAAATGAGCAGTACTTC	CASGELGRALNEQYF
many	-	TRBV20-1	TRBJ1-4	TGCAGTGCTGGCTGGGGGCAGAATGAAAAACTGTTTTTT	CSAGWGQNEKLFF
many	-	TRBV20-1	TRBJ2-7	TGCAGTGCTACCGATGGGCTTCTAACCTACGAGCAGTACTTC	CSATDGLLTYEQYF
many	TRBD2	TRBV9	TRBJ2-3	TGTGCCAGCAGCATAGGGACTAGCGGGGCCTCAGATACGCAGTATTTT	CASSIGTSGASDTQYF
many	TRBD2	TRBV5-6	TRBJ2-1	TGTGCCAGCAGCCGTACTAGCGGAGAGCAGTTCTTC	CASSRTSGEQFF
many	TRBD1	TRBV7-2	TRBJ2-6	TGTGCCAGCAGGCCCGGGACAGGGAATTCCGGGGCCAACGTCCTGACTTTC	CASRPGTGNSGANVLTF
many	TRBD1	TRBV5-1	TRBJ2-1	TGCGCCAGCAGCTTGGTCCCTACAGGGGGCGCCTACAATGAGCAGTTCTTC	CASSLVPTGGAYNEQFF
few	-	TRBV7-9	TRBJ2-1	TGTGCCAGCAGCTTCGAGGGGACCAGGGAGTTCTTC	CASSFEGTREFF
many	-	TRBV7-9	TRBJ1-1	TGTGCCAGCGGCAAAAAAGAAGCTTTCTTT	CASGKKEAFF
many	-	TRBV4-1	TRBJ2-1	TGCGCCAGCAGCCAAGCCCGGACGGGTGAGCAGTTCTTC	CASSQARTGEQFF
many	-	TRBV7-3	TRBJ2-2	TGTGCCAGCAGCACCAGGAACACCGGGGAGCTGTTTTTT	CASSTRNTGELFF